Listed below are T cell receptor beta chains from one sample, sequenced in a study of breast tumors, draining lymph nodes, adjacent tissues. TCRdb re-derived calls from the multiplex PCR reads in MiXCR, one entry per CDR3 protein. The profile shows about 20,000 distinct CDR3 sequences, around 50% of them singletons. Sequenced material: breast tumor tissue. These receptors originate from a female donor with breast cancer. Some clones in this sample may be carry-over from other donors' samples. The conserved cysteine and the conserved F or W are not part of the CDR3 here. The order of the fields is clone size, V gene, J gene, CDR3 protein. Clone size appears in some rows only: once, few, many, or a class for an expanded clone.

>many|TRBV16|TRBJ1-3
ASSQGNTIY
>NA|TRBV29-1|TRBJ2-3
SVEGTVAGGGADTQY
>NA|TRBV7-2|TRBJ1-5
ASSLVGRVDNQPQH
>medium-sized|TRBV2|TRBJ1-6
ASRVGESPLH
>medium-sized|TRBV20-1|TRBJ1-6
SASKGTGGSPLH
>NA|TRBV11-1|TRBJ1-2
ASSQANYGYT
>NA|TRBV20-1|TRBJ1-3
SASRQDSGNTIY
>many|TRBV7-9|TRBJ2-3
ASSLALGLAGSSTDTQY
>NA|TRBV4-2|TRBJ1-3
ASGQARGGGNTIC
>NA|TRBV7-2|TRBJ2-7
ASSLRREAEQY
>NA|TRBV5-6|TRBJ2-7
ASARGTSGWYAQY
>medium-sized|TRBV20-1|TRBJ2-7
SASRSGKLSYEQY
>many|TRBV18|TRBJ2-1
ASSQGANTYNEQF
>NA|TRBV5-6|TRBJ2-7
ASSSGLRSGLAYEQY
>medium-sized|TRBV7-2|TRBJ2-3
ASRPGPDTQY
>NA|TRBV6-4|TRBJ2-7
AGQPRSYEQY
>medium-sized|TRBV10-2|TRBJ2-7
ASKRGQENYEQY
>NA|TRBV16|TRBJ2-4
ASSPHGGGDIQY
>many|TRBV6-5|TRBJ1-4
ASSYDRWKADEKLF
>many|TRBV5-8|TRBJ2-7
ASSLTDEQY
>NA|TRBV7-8|TRBJ2-5
ASSFNRETQY
>medium-sized|TRBV6-4|TRBJ2-1
ASSGGLGVAAEQF
>NA|TRBV30|TRBJ1-5
ACPRDIGQPQH
>NA|TRBV9|TRBJ2-7
ASSVGGVSYEQY
>NA|TRBV5-4|TRBJ1-1
ASSPQGHMNTEAF